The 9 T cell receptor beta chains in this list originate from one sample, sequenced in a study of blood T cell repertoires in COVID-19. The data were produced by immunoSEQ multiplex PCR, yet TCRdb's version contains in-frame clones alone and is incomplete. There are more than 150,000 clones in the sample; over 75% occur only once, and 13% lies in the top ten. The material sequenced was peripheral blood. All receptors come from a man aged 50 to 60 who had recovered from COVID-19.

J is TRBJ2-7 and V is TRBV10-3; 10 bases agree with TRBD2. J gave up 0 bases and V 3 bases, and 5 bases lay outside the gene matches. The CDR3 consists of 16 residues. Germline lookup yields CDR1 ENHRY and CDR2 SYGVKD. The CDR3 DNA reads TGTGCCATCAGTGAAGGGGCTAGCGGGAGCTCCTACGAGCAGTACTTC. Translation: CAISEGASGSSYEQYF.

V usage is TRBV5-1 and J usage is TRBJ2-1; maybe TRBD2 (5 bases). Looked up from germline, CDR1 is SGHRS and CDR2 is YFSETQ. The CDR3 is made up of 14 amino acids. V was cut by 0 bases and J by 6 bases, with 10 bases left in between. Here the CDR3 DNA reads TGCGCCAGCAGCTTGGATGTGAGGGCCAATGAGCAGTTCTTC. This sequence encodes CASSLDVRANEQFF.

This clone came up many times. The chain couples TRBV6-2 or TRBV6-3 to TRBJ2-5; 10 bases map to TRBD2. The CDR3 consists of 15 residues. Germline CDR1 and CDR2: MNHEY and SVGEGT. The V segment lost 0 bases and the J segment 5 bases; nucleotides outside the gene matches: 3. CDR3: CASSYSASGSETQYF. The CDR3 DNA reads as TGTGCCAGCAGTTACTCTGCTAGCGGGAGTGAGACCCAGTACTTC.

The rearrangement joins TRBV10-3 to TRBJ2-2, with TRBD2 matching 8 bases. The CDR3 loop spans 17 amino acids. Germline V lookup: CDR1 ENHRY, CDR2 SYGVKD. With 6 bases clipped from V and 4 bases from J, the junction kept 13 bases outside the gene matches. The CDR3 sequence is CAISRNSLAGSTGELFF. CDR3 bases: TGTGCCATCAGCCGAAACTCCTTAGCGGGGAGCACCGGGGAGCTGTTTTTT.

CDR3 in DNA: TGTGCCAGCATTTGGCTAGCTGAGCACAATGAGCAGTTCTTC. It is translated as CASIWLAEHNEQFF. The J gene is TRBJ2-1, the V gene TRBV6-5, with D possibly being TRBD2 (5 bases). The germline V gene has CDR1 MNHEY and CDR2 SVGAGI. Trimming removed 7 bases at V and 5 bases at J, with 15 bases between. There are 14 residues in the CDR3.

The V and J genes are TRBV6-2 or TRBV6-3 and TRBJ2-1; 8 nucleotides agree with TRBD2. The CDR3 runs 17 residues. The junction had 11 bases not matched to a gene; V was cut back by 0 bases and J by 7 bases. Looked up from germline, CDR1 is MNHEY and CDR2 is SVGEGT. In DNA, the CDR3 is TGTGCCAGCAGTTACTCGGGGACCGGGGGGGGAGGAAATGAGCAGTTCTTC. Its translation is CASSYSGTGGGGNEQFF.

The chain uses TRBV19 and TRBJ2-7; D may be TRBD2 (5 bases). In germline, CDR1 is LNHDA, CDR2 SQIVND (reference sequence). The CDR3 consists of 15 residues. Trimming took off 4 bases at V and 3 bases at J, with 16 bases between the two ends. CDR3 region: CASSTSSFLSYEQYF. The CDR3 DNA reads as TGTGCCAGTAGTACTTCTAGCTTCCTGAGCTACGAGCAGTACTTC.

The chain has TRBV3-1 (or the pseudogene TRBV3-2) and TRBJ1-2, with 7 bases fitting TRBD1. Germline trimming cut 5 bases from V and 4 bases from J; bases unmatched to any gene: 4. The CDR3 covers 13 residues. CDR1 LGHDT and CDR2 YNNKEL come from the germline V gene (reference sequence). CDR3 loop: CASSRGRGYGYTF. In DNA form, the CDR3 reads TGTGCCAGCAGCAGGGGGCGCGGCTATGGCTACACCTTC.

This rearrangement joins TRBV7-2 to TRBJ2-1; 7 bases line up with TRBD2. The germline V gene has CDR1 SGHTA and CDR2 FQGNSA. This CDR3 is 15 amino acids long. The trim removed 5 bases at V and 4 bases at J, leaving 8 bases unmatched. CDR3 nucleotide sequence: TGTGCCAGCAGCCCAGCCGCTAGCGGATACAATGAGCAGTTCTTC. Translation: CASSPAASGYNEQFF.